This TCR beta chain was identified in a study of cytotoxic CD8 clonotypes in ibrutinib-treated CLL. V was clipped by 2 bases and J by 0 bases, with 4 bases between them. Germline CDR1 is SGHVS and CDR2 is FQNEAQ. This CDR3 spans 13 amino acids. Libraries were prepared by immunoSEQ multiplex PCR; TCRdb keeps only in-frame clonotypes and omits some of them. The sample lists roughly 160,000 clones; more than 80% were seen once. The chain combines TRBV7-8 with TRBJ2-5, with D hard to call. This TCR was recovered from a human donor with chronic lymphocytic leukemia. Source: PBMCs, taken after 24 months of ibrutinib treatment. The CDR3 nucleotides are TGTGCCAGCAGCTTACCCAACCAAGAGACCCAGTACTTC. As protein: CASSLPNQETQYF. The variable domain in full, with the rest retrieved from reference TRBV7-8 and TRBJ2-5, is GAGVSQSPRYKVAKRGQDVALRCDPISGHVSLFWYQQALGQGPEFLTYFQNEAQLDKSGLPSDRFFAERPEGSVSTLKIQRTQQEDSAVYLCASSLPNQETQYFGPGTRLLVL.